The clone carrying this T cell receptor (beta chain) has only a few counts. The antigen remains unidentified. This entry is derived from a study of T cell responses to AZD1222 COVID-19 vaccine. The study, taken as a whole, reports: Elevations in Spike-specific TCR breadth and depth followed administration of two AZD1222 doses.

Timing groups of about 4 and about 12 weeks for second doses were pooled. V was shortened by 4 bases and J by 2 bases, with 15 bases between the two germline ends. Germline values: CDR1 MGHRA, CDR2 YSYEKL. The CDR3 is 16 amino acids. TCRdb keeps only in-frame clones here, not all; method: immunoSEQ multiplex PCR. Of around 140,000 clones listed, 70% to 90% are singletons. This specimen consisted of peripheral blood, obtained 28 days after the second AZD1222 dose. This receptor was obtained from an adult who received the AZD1222 COVID-19 vaccine. The J gene is TRBJ1-5, the V gene TRBV4-1, with D uncertain. The CDR3 spells CASSPQTGEGNQPQHF. The CDR3 bases are TGCGCCAGCAGCCCCCAAACCGGGGAGGGCAATCAGCCCCAGCATTTT.